This T cell receptor beta chain was recorded in a study of blood T cell repertoires in COVID-19. The overall study: Acute and convalescent COVID-19 specimens originated in the United States, Italy and Spain. In each case, the material was cDNA or gDNA derived from T cells, B-cell-depleted T cells, or PBMCs.

V shed 8 bases and J 6 bases; nucleotides not matched to a gene: 10. Looked up from germline, CDR1 is MNHEY and CDR2 is SMNVEV (reference sequence). The CDR3 is made up of 15 amino acids. The authors' processing: Amplification of reference gene primers provided the estimated nucleated cell counts. The data were produced by immunoSEQ multiplex PCR, yet TCRdb's version contains in-frame clones alone and is incomplete. V and J calls and clone size are those listed in that table; D and trimming were worked out from the DNA. This sample has roughly 92,000 clones, with about nine tenths found just once. This chain joins TRBV27 and TRBJ2-1; 10 nucleotides match TRBD2. This TCR was recovered from a man aged 50-59 years with acute or convalescent COVID-19. The sample comprised peripheral blood. CDR3 protein: CASGKLAGYLNEQFF. CDR3 nucleotide sequence: TGTGCCAGCGGCAAACTAGCGGGGTACCTCAATGAGCAGTTCTTC.